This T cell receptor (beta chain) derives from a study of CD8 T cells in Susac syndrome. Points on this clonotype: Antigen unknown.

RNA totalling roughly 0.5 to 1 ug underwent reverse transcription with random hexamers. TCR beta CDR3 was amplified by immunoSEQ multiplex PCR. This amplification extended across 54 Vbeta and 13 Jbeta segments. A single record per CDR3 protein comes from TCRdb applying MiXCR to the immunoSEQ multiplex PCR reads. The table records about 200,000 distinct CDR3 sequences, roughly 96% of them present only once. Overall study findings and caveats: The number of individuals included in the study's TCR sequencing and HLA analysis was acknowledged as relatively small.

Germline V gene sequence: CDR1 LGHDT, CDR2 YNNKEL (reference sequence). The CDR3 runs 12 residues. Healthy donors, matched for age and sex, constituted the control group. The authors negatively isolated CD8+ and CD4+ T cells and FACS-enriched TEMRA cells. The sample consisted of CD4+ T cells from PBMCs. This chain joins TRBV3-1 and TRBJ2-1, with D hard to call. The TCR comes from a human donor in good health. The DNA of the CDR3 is TGTGCTACGATGTCTTCCTACAATGAGCAGTTCTTC. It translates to CATMSSYNEQFF.